A single sample gave rise to the 29 T cell receptor beta chains below, sequenced in a study of shared clonotypes between healthy human individuals. Naive CD8 populations comprised CD45RO-negative cells positively selected for CCR7, excluding terminally differentiated effector memory CD45RA+ cells. Measured with immunoSEQ multiplex PCR; TCRdb has only the in-frame clones, and not every one. The sample yields about 2.1 million clones, roughly 91% seen once. The sequencing sample was made of naive CD8+ T cells from PBMCs. These receptors all stem from a man aged 18 to 30 in good health. Some clones in this sample may be carry-over from other donors' samples.

This sequence joins TRBV28 and TRBJ2-7, with TRBD1 matching over 9 bases. The ends lost 3 bases at V and 2 bases at J; junction bases unmatched: 2. The V gene's germline CDR1 is MDHEN and CDR2 SYDVKM. The CDR3 has 14 amino acids. The CDR3 DNA is TGTGCCAGCAGTTTCTGGGACAGGGCCTACGAGCAGTACTTC. It codes for CASSFWDRAYEQYF.

The genes are TRBV5-1 and TRBJ2-2; 7 bases align to TRBD1. The CDR3 covers 17 residues. The germline CDR1 and CDR2 sequences are SGHRS and YFSETQ. After removal of 5 bases from V and 2 bases from J, the junction contained 12 bases not matched to a gene. CDR3 nucleotides: TGCGCCAGCAGACCTCCTACTACAGGGGCAAACACCGGGGAGCTGTTTTTT. Protein sequence: CASRPPTTGANTGELFF.

CDR3 coding DNA: TGTGCCAGCAGCCAAGAACTAGCGGGAACTATCTACGAGCAGTACTTC. Amino acid sequence: CASSQELAGTIYEQYF. The V and J genes are TRBV4-2 and TRBJ2-7; 10 bases match TRBD2. CDR1 LGHNA and CDR2 YNFKEQ come from the germline V gene. The CDR3 spans 16 residues. The junction had 5 bases not matched to a gene; V was cut back by 0 bases and J by 3 bases.

The chain recombines TRBV9 with TRBJ2-7, with 8 bases that match TRBD2. This CDR3 is 15 amino acids long. In germline, CDR1 is SGDLS, CDR2 YYNGEE. V gave up 0 bases and J gave up 5 bases; unmatched junction bases: 7. CDR3 nucleotide sequence: TGTGCCAGCAGCGTAGGTGTTAGCGGGAATCACGAGCAGTACTTC. Amino acid sequence: CASSVGVSGNHEQYF.

This clone was observed once. The chain employs TRBV7-6 and TRBJ2-1; a weak D match, TRBD1 (5 bases). The CDR3 runs to 13 residues. Trimming removed 3 bases at V and 10 bases at J, with 13 bases between. Germline CDR1 reads SGHVS; CDR2 reads FNYEAQ. The CDR3 region has the DNA TGTGCCAGCAGCTTTACGACAGTTCGCGAGCAGTTCTTC. Residues: CASSFTTVREQFF.

This clone was observed a single time. The V gene is TRBV9, the J gene TRBJ2-7, with a possible D match to TRBD2 (7 bases). Germline assignment: CDR1 SGDLS and CDR2 YYNGEE. The CDR3 is 15 residues long. Deletions cut 0 bases from V and 3 bases from J, with 13 bases between. The CDR3 bases are TGTGCCAGCAGCGTAGGGGGGGGCCACGGCTACGAGCAGTACTTC. Amino acids: CASSVGGGHGYEQYF.

The chain employs TRBV5-6 and TRBJ1-3; D not resolved. Trimming cost V 2 bases and J 0 bases, with 12 bases left between them. From germline, CDR1 is SGHDT and CDR2 YYEEEE. The CDR3 is made up of 16 amino acids. CDR3 sequence reads: CASSLSADFSGNTIYF. In DNA form, the CDR3 reads TGTGCCAGCAGCTTATCGGCAGACTTCTCTGGAAACACCATATATTTT.

The chain has TRBV4-3 and TRBJ2-7; 9 nucleotides line up with TRBD1. V lost 5 bases, J lost 4 bases, and 12 bases stayed unmatched. The germline CDR1 and CDR2 sequences are LGHNA and YSLEER. The CDR3 length is 16 residues. The CDR3 sequence: CASSLNTGGAYYEQYF. The CDR3 coding sequence is TGCGCCAGCAGCTTAAACACAGGGGGCGCCTATTACGAGCAGTACTTC.

The rearrangement joins TRBV7-9 to TRBJ2-7; 9 bases map to TRBD1. The CDR3 length is 17 residues. Germline V gene data show CDR1 as SEHNR and CDR2 as FQNEAQ (reference sequence). Germline trimming cut 2 bases from V and 7 bases from J; bases unmatched to any gene: 15. The CDR3 loop reads CASSLFSTGGAGTEQYF. The DNA for the CDR3 is TGTGCCAGCAGCTTATTTTCCACAGGGGGCGCGGGTACAGAGCAGTACTTC.

The chain employs TRBV13 and TRBJ2-3; tentatively, D is TRBD2 (6 bases). Per the germline V gene, CDR1 is PRHDT and CDR2 is FYEKMQ (reference sequence). V lost 5 bases, J lost 4 bases, and 16 bases lay in between. The CDR3 runs 15 residues. Here the CDR3 reads CASSPPLLAADTQYF. The CDR3 DNA reads TGTGCCAGCAGCCCCCCCCTACTAGCAGCAGATACGCAGTATTTT. Complete variable domain (other parts from reference TRBV13 and TRBJ2-3): AAGVIQSPRHLIKEKRETATLKCYPIPRHDTVYWYQQGPGQDPQFLISFYEKMQSDKGSIPDRFSAQQFSDYHSELNMSSLELGDSALYFCASSPPLLAADTQYFGPGTRLTVL.

The V call is TRBV30, the J call TRBJ1-6; D gene uncertain. The germline CDR1 and CDR2 sequences are GTSNPN and SVGIG (reference sequence). The CDR3 length is 13 residues. Trimming left V 4 bases short and J 7 bases short, with 11 bases between. The CDR3 bases are TGTGCCTGGACGGGTGGTGGGAATTCACCCCTCCACTTT. Residues: CAWTGGGNSPLHF.

The rearrangement uses TRBV28 and TRBJ2-7; tentatively, D is TRBD1 (5 bases). Per the germline V gene, CDR1 is MDHEN and CDR2 is SYDVKM. This CDR3 has 16 residues. Trimming removed 5 bases from V and 0 bases from J, with 17 bases in between. The DNA for the CDR3 is TGTGCCAGCAGTACTACAGGTTCCCCGACCTCCTACGAGCAGTACTTC. This codes for CASSTTGSPTSYEQYF.

The chain has TRBV2 and TRBJ2-3; 8 bases are a match to TRBD1. Germline loops: CDR1 SNHLY, CDR2 FYNNEI. V was pared by 3 bases and J by 3 bases, with 5 bases of the junction left unmatched. The CDR3 consists of 15 residues. CDR3 loop: CASSDYGQGTDTQYF. The CDR3 bases are TGTGCCAGCAGTGATTATGGACAGGGAACAGATACGCAGTATTTT.

The CDR3 loop is CASSSSLTGELFF. The CDR3 nucleotides are TGTGCCAGCAGCTCTTCCCTTACCGGGGAGCTGTTTTTT. This chain links TRBV7-3 with TRBJ2-2; D remains unclear. This CDR3 comprises 13 residues. Germline loops: CDR1 SGHTA, CDR2 FQGTGA. V gave up 4 bases and J gave up 5 bases, with 8 bases separating them. Full variable domain (outside the CDR3, taken from reference TRBV7-3 and TRBJ2-2): GAGVSQTPSNKVTEKGKYVELRCDPISGHTALYWYRQSLGQGPEFLIYFQGTGAADDSGLPNDRFFAVRPEGSVSTLKIQRTERGDSAVYLCASSSSLTGELFFGEGSRLTVL.

This chain uses TRBV6-5 with TRBJ2-5, with D tentatively TRBD2 (5 bases). Deletions cut 0 bases from V and 5 bases from J, with 13 bases between. This CDR3 comprises 15 residues. Germline CDR1 MNHEY, CDR2 SVGAGI. This CDR3 is CASSYSRVGSETQYF. CDR3 nucleotides: TGTGCCAGCAGTTACTCGAGGGTGGGCTCGGAGACCCAGTACTTC.

The chain is built from TRBV28 and TRBJ1-2; perhaps TRBD1 as D (5 bases). Germline V gives CDR1 MDHEN, CDR2 SYDVKM. The CDR3 has 15 residues. Trimming pared 4 bases from V and 5 bases from J, leaving 17 bases between. CDR3 protein: CASSSPLGGRYGYTF. The CDR3 nucleotides are TGTGCCAGCAGTTCCCCCCTGGGGGGTAGGTATGGCTACACCTTC.

The J gene is TRBJ2-1, the V gene TRBV11-3; 9 nucleotides match TRBD2. Germline loops: CDR1 SGHNT, CDR2 YENEEA. The CDR3 runs to 20 residues. V shed 5 bases and J 1 base; nucleotides not matched to a gene: 18. CDR3 sequence: CASSHARVAGGRGSYNEQFF. The CDR3 nucleotides are TGTGCCAGCAGCCATGCGAGAGTGGCGGGAGGGCGAGGGTCCTACAATGAGCAGTTCTTC. Filled out from reference TRBV11-3 and TRBJ2-1, the complete variable domain reads EAGVVQSPRYKIIEKKQPVAFWCNPISGHNTLYWYLQNLGQGPELLIRYENEEAVDDSQLPKDRFSAERLKGVDSTLKIQPAELGDSAVYLCASSHARVAGGRGSYNEQFFGPGTRLTVL.

Comment on this clone: Other DNA sequences within the sample encode an identical CDR3. This sequence joins TRBV9 and TRBJ2-7; D is perhaps TRBD1 (5 bases). The CDR3 is 14 residues long. Germline CDR1 is SGDLS and CDR2 is YYNGEE. Trimming shortened V by 0 bases and J by 1 base, and 8 bases separated the two germline ends. This CDR3 is CASSVASGSYEQYF. The DNA of the CDR3 is TGTGCCAGCAGCGTAGCGTCAGGGTCCTACGAGCAGTACTTC.

CDR3 sequence (DNA): TGTGCCAGCAGCGTAGGACAGAAACCCTCTGGAAACACCATATATTTT. It codes for CASSVGQKPSGNTIYF. This chain connects TRBV9 to TRBJ1-3; tentative D call: TRBD1 (5 bases). The CDR3 length is 16 residues. Trimming shortened V by 0 bases and J by 0 bases, and 10 bases separated the two germline ends. Per the germline V gene, CDR1 is SGDLS and CDR2 is YYNGEE.

The chain joins TRBV14 to TRBJ2-7; D might be TRBD1 (6 bases). The V gene lost 2 bases and the J gene lost 3 bases, with 11 bases spanning the gap. This CDR3 is 14 amino acids long. Germline V gene lookup returns CDR1 SGHDN and CDR2 FVKESK. The CDR3 DNA reads TGTGCCAGCAGCCAATTGTCAGGGGACTACGAGCAGTACTTC. As protein: CASSQLSGDYEQYF.

The CDR3 bases are TGTGCCAGCAGGCCAACCGGGGACACTGAAGCTTTCTTT. Its translation is CASRPTGDTEAFF. The V call is TRBV7-2, the J call TRBJ1-1; no clear D gene. The V gene lost 6 bases and the J gene lost 3 bases, with 11 bases spanning the gap. Per the germline V gene, CDR1 is SGHTA and CDR2 is FQGNSA. The CDR3 is made up of 13 amino acids.

The chain joins TRBV27 to TRBJ2-3; 7 positions match TRBD1. In germline, CDR1 is MNHEY, CDR2 SMNVEV (reference sequence). The CDR3 has 16 amino acids. With 6 bases clipped from V and 0 bases from J, the junction kept 9 bases outside the gene matches. The CDR3 sequence: CASSSHGTVSTDTQYF. As DNA, the CDR3 is TGTGCCAGCAGCTCTCATGGGACAGTAAGCACAGATACGCAGTATTTT.

This clone has a handful of counts. The sample has other DNA sequences that encode this CDR3 too. The chain carries TRBV7-9 and TRBJ2-7; a weak D match, TRBD1 (6 bases). The CDR3 extends over 12 amino acids. The germline CDR1 and CDR2 sequences are SEHNR and FQNEAQ (reference sequence). The V gene lost 2 bases and the J gene lost 5 bases, with 7 bases spanning the gap. The DNA of the CDR3 is TGTGCCAGCAGCTTACCAGGGGACGAGCAGTACTTC. It yields the protein CASSLPGDEQYF.

V and J are TRBV19 and TRBJ2-2, with D possibly TRBD2 on 6 matching bases. CDR3 length: 17 amino acids. Germline loops: CDR1 LNHDA, CDR2 SQIVND (reference sequence). V lost 3 bases and J lost 5, with 19 bases in between. CDR3 protein: CASSIYRSWEVTGELFF. CDR3 in DNA: TGTGCCAGTAGTATCTACCGCTCGTGGGAGGTGACCGGGGAGCTGTTTTTT.

The chain carries TRBV28 and TRBJ2-7; the D is unclear. The CDR3 consists of 14 residues. The V gene's germline CDR1 is MDHEN and CDR2 SYDVKM. Trimming removed 7 bases from V and 2 bases from J, with 15 bases in between. CDR3 sequence (DNA): TGTGCCAGCACCCCCACCCGAGGACCCTACGAGCAGTACTTC. It translates to CASTPTRGPYEQYF.

The chain joins TRBV11-2 to TRBJ2-1; D uncertain. Germline V gives CDR1 SGHAT, CDR2 FQNNGV. There are 18 residues in the CDR3. The V and J ends lost 1 base and 6 bases respectively, with 22 bases between them. CDR3 bases: TGTGCCAGCAGCTTAGGACCCCCCCAAATGGCAGCAGCCAATGAGCAGTTCTTC. Protein: CASSLGPPQMAAANEQFF.

The CDR3 sequence is CASTSGMRGTDTQYF. In DNA, the CDR3 is TGTGCCAGCACCTCAGGTATGCGGGGCACAGATACGCAGTATTTT. The chain is built from TRBV9 and TRBJ2-3, with D possibly being TRBD2 (5 bases). Germline values: CDR1 SGDLS, CDR2 YYNGEE. This CDR3 is 15 amino acids long. The V gene lost 6 bases and the J gene lost 1 base, with 15 bases spanning the gap.

The chain uses TRBV11-2 and TRBJ2-5; D is perhaps TRBD1 (5 bases). Germline loops: CDR1 SGHAT, CDR2 FQNNGV. The CDR3 covers 15 residues. V lost 1 base, J lost 1 base, and 10 bases lay in between. CDR3 in DNA: TGTGCCAGCAGCTTAGTATGGACACTCCAAGAGACCCAGTACTTC. It is translated as CASSLVWTLQETQYF.

With regard to this clone: In the same sample, other DNA sequences code for this CDR3. The rearrangement joins TRBV7-9 to TRBJ2-3; D not certain. CDR1 and CDR2 (germline): SEHNR, FQNEAQ (reference sequence). Between the trimmed V and J ends, which lost 3 bases and 4 bases, there was a span of 5 bases. This CDR3 comprises 12 residues. The CDR3 spells CASSFGSDTQYF. In DNA, the CDR3 is TGTGCCAGCAGCTTTGGTTCAGATACGCAGTATTTT.